This entry describes one TCR beta chain. As yet, its antigen is unknown. CD8 cells regarded as naive lacked CD45RO, were positively chosen for CCR7, and omitted terminally differentiated effector memory CD45RA+ cells. The sample is drawn from a study of shared clonotypes between healthy human individuals. Each subset's genomic DNA was shared equally among a number of immunoSEQ plates. Sequencing used immunoSEQ multiplex PCR; TCRdb keeps in-frame clones, though not all of them. The sample has about 2,200,000 clones; just over 90% are singletons. Broader study findings: The study found approximately 5% of naive CD4 clonotypes shared across four donors. Non-shared clonotypes had lower generation probabilities than those shared by all four donors.

The CDR3 is 14 amino acids. The junction had 0 bases not matched to a gene; V was cut back by 1 base and J by 7 bases. Per germline, CDR1 SGHAT and CDR2 FQNNGV. The receptor's source is a man younger than 35 in good health. Some clones in this sample may be carry-over from other donors' samples. The chain joins TRBV11-2 to TRBJ2-7, with 14 positions matching TRBD2. Sequencing was performed on naive CD8+ T cells from PBMCs. The CDR3 coding sequence is TGTGCCAGCAGCTTAGGGACTAGCGGGAGGGAGCAGTACTTC. This codes for CASSLGTSGREQYF. Complete variable domain (other parts from reference TRBV11-2 and TRBJ2-7): EAGVAQSPRYKIIEKRQSVAFWCNPISGHATLYWYQQILGQGPKLLIQFQNNGVVDDSQLPKDRFSAERLKGVDSTLKIQPAKLEDSAVYLCASSLGTSGREQYFGPGTRLTVT.